The clone carrying this T cell receptor (beta chain) was recorded a few times. Amplified TCR beta CDR3 regions derived from RNA transcripts. HTBI primers drove first-round RT-PCR of the TCR CDR3. TCRdb called the multiplex PCR reads again in MiXCR, with one record for every CDR3 protein. The table lists more than 450,000 distinct CDR3 sequences, less than 15% of them singletons, with roughly 13% in the top ten. Trimming took 5 bases from V and 16 from J, leaving 27 bases between them. Looked up from germline, CDR1 is MDHEN and CDR2 is SYDVKM. The CDR3 has 15 amino acids. This specimen belongs to a study of T cells in Graves' hyperthyroidism and ophthalmopathy.

This clonotype was sampled from a middle-aged woman with Graves' hyperthyroidism. This chain joins TRBV28 and TRBJ1-3; a possible D gene is TRBD1 (5 bases). The sample comprised blood. The CDR3: CASSQKGLAENVYYF. CDR3 coding DNA: TGTGCCAGCAGTCAGAAGGGACTAGCGGAAAACGTATATTATTTT. Full variable domain (outside the CDR3, taken from reference TRBV28 and TRBJ1-3): DVKVTQSSRYLVKRTGEKVFLECVQDMDHENMFWYRQDPGLGLRLIYFSYDVKMKEKGDIPEGYSVSREKKERFSLILESASTNQTSMYLCASSQKGLAENVYYFGEGSWLTVV.